Described below is a single T cell receptor (beta chain) sequence and its context. Its specificity is unknown. This sample is part of a study of T cells in Graves' hyperthyroidism and ophthalmopathy. TCR beta CDR3 regions were amplified from RNA. First-round RT-PCR with HTBI primers amplified the TCR CDR3 region. TCRdb re-derived calls from the multiplex PCR reads in MiXCR, one entry per CDR3 protein. The table includes fewer than 400,000 distinct CDR3 sequences, roughly 25% detected once. Uncontrolled infection, other autoimmune disease, pregnancy or lactation led to exclusion. Trimming left V 2 bases short and J 0 bases short, with 10 bases between. CDR3 length: 16 residues. The V gene's germline CDR1 is SGHVS and CDR2 FNYEAQ. Findings and limits, study-wide: Ophthalmopathy was separated from stable hyperthyroidism by a 13 V-J model. The blood repertoire included most of the expanded thyroid clonotypes above 0.001. The model's output predicted ophthalmopathy at a median of roughly 6.9 months prior to onset.

Sequenced sample: blood. The origin of this receptor is a man in his forties or fifties with Graves' hyperthyroidism. The V call is TRBV7-6, the J call TRBJ2-2; a weak D match, TRBD2 (5 bases). The CDR3: CASSLQSGTNTGELFF. The CDR3 nucleotides read TGTGCCAGCAGCTTACAGTCGGGAACGAACACCGGGGAGCTGTTTTTT.